This TCR beta chain originates from a study of blood T cell repertoires in COVID-19. On the study more broadly: Material from acute and convalescent COVID-19 was sourced from the United States, Italy and Spain.

In germline, CDR1 is LNHDA, CDR2 SQIVND (reference sequence). V was pared by 6 bases and J by 7 bases, with 11 bases of the junction left unmatched. CDR3 length: 14 residues. In the authors' methods: Amplification of reference gene primers provided the estimated nucleated cell counts. TCRdb's copy holds only in-frame clones and misses some; the assay was immunoSEQ multiplex PCR. Clone size and V and J calls were adopted from that table, with D and trimming inferred from the DNA. Among over 250,000 clones listed, approximately 87% were seen once. Sequencing input: peripheral blood. The chain employs TRBV19 and TRBJ2-5, with 7 bases matching TRBD1. This TCR came from a woman aged 50 to 60 with acute or convalescent COVID-19. CDR3 nucleotides: TGTGCCAGTAGGGGGACAGACCCTCGACGGACCCAGTACTTC. Protein product: CASRGTDPRRTQYF. Using reference TRBV19 and TRBJ2-5 for the parts outside the CDR3, the full variable domain is DGGITQSPKYLFRKEGQNVTLSCEQNLNHDAMYWYRQDPGQGLRLIYYSQIVNDFQKGDIAEGYSVSREKKESFPLTVTSAQKNPTAFYLCASRGTDPRRTQYFGPGTRLLVL.